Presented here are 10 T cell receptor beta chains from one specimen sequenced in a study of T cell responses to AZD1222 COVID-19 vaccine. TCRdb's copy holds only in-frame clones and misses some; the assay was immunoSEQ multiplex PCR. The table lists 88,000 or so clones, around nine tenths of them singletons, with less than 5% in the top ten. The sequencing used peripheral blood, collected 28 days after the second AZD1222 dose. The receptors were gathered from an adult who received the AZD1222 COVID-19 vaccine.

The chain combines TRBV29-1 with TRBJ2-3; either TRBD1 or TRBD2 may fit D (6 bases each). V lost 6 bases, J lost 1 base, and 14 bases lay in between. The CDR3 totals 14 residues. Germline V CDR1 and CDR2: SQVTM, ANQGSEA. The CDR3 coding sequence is TGCAGCGTCTTCGGCGGGACACGCACAGATACGCAGTATTTT. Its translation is CSVFGGTRTDTQYF.

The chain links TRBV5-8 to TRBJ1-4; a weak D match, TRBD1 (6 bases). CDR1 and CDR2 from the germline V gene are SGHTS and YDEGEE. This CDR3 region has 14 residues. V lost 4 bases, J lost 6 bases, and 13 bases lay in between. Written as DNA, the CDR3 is TGTGCCAGCAGCGTTGGGGGGCGGTATGAAAAACTGTTTTTT. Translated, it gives CASSVGGRYEKLFF.

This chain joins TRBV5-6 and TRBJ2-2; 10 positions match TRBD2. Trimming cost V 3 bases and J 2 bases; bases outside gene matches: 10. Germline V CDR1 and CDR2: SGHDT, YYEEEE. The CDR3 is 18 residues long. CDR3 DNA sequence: TGTGCCAGCAGCTGGCGCCCTAGCGGGGGCCTCAACACCGGGGAGCTGTTTTTT. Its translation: CASSWRPSGGLNTGELFF. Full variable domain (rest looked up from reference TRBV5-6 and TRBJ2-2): DAGVTQSPTHLIKTRGQQVTLRCSPKSGHDTVSWYQQALGQGPQFIFQYYEEEERQRGNFPDRFSGHQFPNYSSELNVNALLLGDSALYLCASSWRPSGGLNTGELFFGEGSRLTVL.

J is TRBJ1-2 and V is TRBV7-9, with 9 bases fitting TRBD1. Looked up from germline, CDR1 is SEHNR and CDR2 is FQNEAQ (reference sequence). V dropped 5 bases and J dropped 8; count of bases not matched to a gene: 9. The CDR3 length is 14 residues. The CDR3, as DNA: TGTGCCAGCAGCCCAGGGGGACAGGGCTACGGCTACACCTTC. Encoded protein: CASSPGGQGYGYTF.

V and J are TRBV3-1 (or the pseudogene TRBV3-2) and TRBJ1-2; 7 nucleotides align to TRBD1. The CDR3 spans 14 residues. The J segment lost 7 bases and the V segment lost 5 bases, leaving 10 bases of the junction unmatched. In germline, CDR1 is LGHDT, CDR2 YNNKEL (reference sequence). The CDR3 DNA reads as TGTGCCAGCAGCATAGGGCAGGGGGAGGCTGGCTACACCTTC. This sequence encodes CASSIGQGEAGYTF.

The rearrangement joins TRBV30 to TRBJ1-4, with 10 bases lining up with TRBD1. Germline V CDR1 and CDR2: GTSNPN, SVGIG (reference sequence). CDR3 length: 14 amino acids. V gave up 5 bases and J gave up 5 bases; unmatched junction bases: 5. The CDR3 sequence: CAWGPGQGNEKLFF. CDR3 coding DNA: TGTGCCTGGGGTCCGGGACAGGGGAATGAAAAACTGTTTTTT.

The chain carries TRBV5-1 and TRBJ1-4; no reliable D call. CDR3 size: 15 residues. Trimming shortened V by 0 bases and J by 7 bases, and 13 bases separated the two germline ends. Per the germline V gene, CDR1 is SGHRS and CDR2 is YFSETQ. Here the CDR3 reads CASSLGDVSGEKLFF. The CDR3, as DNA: TGCGCCAGCAGCTTGGGAGATGTTTCGGGTGAAAAACTGTTTTTT.

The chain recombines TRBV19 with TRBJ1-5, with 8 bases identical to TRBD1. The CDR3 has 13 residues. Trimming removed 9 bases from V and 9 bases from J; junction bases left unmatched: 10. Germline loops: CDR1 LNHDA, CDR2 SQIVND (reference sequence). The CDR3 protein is CASSGQDSLPQHF. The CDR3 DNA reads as TGTGCCAGCTCGGGACAGGACTCTTTGCCCCAGCATTTT.

As DNA, the CDR3 is TGTGCCAGCAGCGACCGGACTACTGATACGCAGTATTTT. The encoded protein is CASSDRTTDTQYF. The chain combines TRBV9 with TRBJ2-3; D perhaps matches TRBD2 (6 bases). Trimming shortened V by 3 bases and J by 6 bases, and 11 bases separated the two germline ends. The CDR3 length is 13 residues. In germline, CDR1 is SGDLS, CDR2 YYNGEE.

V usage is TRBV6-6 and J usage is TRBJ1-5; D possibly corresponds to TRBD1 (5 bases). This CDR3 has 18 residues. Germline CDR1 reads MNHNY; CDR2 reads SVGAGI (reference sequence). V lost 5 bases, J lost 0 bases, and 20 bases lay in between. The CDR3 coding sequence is TGTGCCAGCAGTCCAGACTACTCGGGACCGTATAGCAATCAGCCCCAGCATTTT. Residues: CASSPDYSGPYSNQPQHF.